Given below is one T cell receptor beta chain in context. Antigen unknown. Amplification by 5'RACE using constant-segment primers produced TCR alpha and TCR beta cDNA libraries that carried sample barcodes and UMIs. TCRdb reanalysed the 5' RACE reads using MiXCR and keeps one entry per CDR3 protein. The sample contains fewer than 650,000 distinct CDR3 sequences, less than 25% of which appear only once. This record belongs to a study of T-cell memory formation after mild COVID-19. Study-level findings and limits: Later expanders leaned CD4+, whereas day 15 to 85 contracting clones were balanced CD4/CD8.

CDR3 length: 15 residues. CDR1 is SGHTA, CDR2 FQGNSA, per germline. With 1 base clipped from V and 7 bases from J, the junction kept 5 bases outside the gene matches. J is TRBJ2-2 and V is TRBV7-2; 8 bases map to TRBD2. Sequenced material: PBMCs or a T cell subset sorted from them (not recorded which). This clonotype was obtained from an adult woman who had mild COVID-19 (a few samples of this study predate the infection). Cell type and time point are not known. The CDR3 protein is CASSLVGRAGGELFF. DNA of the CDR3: TGTGCCAGCAGCTTAGTCGGGAGGGCCGGCGGGGAGCTGTTTTTT.